This T cell receptor beta chain was captured by sequencing in a study of cytomegalovirus exposure and HLA in healthy donors. The primer mix had 60 Vbeta and 13 Jbeta primers. The data were produced by immunoSEQ multiplex PCR, yet TCRdb's version contains in-frame clones alone and is incomplete. The profile shows approximately 290,000 clones, 75% to 85% of them singletons. All donors participated as healthy donors of bone marrow. CDR1 and CDR2 (germline): GTSNPN, SVGIG (reference sequence). The J segment lost 9 bases and the V segment lost 4 bases, leaving 14 bases of the junction unmatched. CDR3 length: 15 residues.

The sequence derives from a girl aged 2 to 10 in good health and CMV-seronegative. The chain links TRBV30 to TRBJ2-1, with TRBD2 matching over 8 bases. The sample was PBMCs. The CDR3 is CAWKSRGGTLSEQFF. CDR3 sequence (DNA): TGTGCCTGGAAGAGTCGGGGGGGAACTCTCAGTGAGCAGTTCTTC.